The clone carrying this T cell receptor beta chain was picked up many times. The antigen is unknown. This record belongs to a study of early T cells in non-severe SARS-CoV-2 infection. Across the study: The chains were unpaired, and the sequenced material was bulk RNA from unsorted whole blood. Study outcomes and limitations: VDJdb matches were skewed toward anti-spike CD8 T cell responses.

Germline-derived CDR1 and CDR2 are SEHNR and FQNEAQ (reference sequence). Germline trimming cut 4 bases from V and 3 bases from J; bases unmatched to any gene: 13. The CDR3 extends over 17 amino acids. The TCR library protocol was used to attach unique molecular identifiers. These identifiers were attached to individual cDNA molecules. One entry per CDR3 protein results from TCRdb running MiXCR on the 5' RACE reads. The sample carries fewer than 75,000 distinct CDR3 sequences, 20% to 25% recorded once. This TCR was sampled from an adult who was a healthcare worker with PCR-confirmed SARS-CoV-2 infection or an uninfected control (not recorded which). Sequenced material: whole blood, taken at baseline. This sequence joins TRBV7-9 and TRBJ2-3; 7 bases map to TRBD1. CDR3 region: CASSSVRDREWTDTQYF. The CDR3 DNA reads TGTGCCAGCAGCTCCGTTCGGGACAGAGAGTGGACAGATACGCAGTATTTT.